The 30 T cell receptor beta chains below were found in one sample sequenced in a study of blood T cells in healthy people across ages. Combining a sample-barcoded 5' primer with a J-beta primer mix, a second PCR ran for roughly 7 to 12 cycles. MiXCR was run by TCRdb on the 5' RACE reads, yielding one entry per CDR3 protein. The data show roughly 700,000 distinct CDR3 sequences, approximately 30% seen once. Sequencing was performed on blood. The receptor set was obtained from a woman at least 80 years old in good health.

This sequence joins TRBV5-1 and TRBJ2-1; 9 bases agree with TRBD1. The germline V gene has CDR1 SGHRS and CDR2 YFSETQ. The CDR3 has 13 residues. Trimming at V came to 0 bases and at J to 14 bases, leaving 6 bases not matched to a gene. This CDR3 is CASSLVRDRVKFF. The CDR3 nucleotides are TGCGCCAGCAGCTTGGTAAGGGACAGGGTTAAGTTCTTC.

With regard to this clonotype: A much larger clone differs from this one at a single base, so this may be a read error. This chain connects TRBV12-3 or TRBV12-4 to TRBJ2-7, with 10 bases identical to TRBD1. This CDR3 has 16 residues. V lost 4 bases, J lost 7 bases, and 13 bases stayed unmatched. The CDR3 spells CASSSGRDRGYNEQYF. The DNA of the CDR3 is TGTGCCAGCAGTTCAGGCCGGGACAGGGGTTACAATGAGCAGTACTTC.

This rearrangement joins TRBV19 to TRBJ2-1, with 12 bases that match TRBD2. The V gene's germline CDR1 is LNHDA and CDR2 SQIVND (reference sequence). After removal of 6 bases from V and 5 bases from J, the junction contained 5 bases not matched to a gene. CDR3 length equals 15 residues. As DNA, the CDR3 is TGTGCCAGTAGCCGGACTAGCGGGGAGCACAATGAGCAGTTCTTC. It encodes CASSRTSGEHNEQFF.

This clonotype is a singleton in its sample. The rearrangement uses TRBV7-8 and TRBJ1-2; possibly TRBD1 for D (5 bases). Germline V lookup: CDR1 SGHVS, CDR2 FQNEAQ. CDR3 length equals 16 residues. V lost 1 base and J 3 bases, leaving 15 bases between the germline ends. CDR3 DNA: TGTGCCAGCAGCTTAGTGGGCGCAGGGACCGACTATGGCTACACCTTC. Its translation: CASSLVGAGTDYGYTF. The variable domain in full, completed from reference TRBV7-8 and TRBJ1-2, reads GAGVSQSPRYKVAKRGQDVALRCDPISGHVSLFWYQQALGQGPEFLTYFQNEAQLDKSGLPSDRFFAERPEGSVSTLKIQRTQQEDSAVYLCASSLVGAGTDYGYTFGSGTRLTVV.

CDR3 bases: TGTGCCAGCAGCTTAGTTAGCGGGCGACGCACAGATACGCAGTATTTT. Its translation is CASSLVSGRRTDTQYF. V and J are TRBV11-2 and TRBJ2-3; 7 bases match TRBD2. Germline lookup yields CDR1 SGHAT and CDR2 FQNNGV. V shed 1 base, J shed 1 base, and the junction held 5 bases outside the gene matches. This CDR3 comprises 16 residues.

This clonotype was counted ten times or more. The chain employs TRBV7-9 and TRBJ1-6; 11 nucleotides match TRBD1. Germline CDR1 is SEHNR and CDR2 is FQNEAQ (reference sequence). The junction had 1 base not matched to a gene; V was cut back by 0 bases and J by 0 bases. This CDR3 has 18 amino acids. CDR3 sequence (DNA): TGTGCCAGCAGCTTAGCCGGGACAGGGGGCTCCTATAATTCACCCCTCCACTTT. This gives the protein CASSLAGTGGSYNSPLHF.

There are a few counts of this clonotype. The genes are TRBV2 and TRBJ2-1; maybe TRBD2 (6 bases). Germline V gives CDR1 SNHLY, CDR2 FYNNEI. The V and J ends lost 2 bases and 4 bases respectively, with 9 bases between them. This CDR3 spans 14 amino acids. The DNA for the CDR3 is TGTGCCAGCAGTGAACGGGACTTTTACAATGAGCAGTTCTTC. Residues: CASSERDFYNEQFF.

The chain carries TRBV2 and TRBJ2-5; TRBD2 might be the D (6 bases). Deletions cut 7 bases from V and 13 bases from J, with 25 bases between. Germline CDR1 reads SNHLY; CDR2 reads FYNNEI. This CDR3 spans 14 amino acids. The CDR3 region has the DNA TGTGCCAGCAAAGGGAGGAGCGGTTCCTACGAGCGGTACTTC. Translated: CASKGRSGSYERYF.

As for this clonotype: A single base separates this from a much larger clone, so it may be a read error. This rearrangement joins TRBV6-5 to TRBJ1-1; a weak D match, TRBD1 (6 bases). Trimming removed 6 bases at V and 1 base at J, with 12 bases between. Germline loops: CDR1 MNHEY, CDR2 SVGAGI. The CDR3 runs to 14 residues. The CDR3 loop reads CASRGAGPNTEAFF. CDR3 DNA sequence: TGTGCCAGCAGGGGGGCAGGCCCGAACACTGAAGCTTTCTTT.

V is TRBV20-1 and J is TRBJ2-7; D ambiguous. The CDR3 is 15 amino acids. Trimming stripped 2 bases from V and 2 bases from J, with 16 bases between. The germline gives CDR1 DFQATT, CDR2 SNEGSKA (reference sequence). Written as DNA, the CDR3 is TGCAGTGCTAGATTGACATCCTCCTTTCCCTACGAGCAGTACTTC. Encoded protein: CSARLTSSFPYEQYF.

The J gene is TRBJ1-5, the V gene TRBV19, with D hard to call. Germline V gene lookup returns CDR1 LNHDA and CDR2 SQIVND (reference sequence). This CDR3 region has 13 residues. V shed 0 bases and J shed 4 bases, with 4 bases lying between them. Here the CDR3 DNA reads TGTGCCAGTAGTATAGATCATAATCAGCCCCAGCATTTT. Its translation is CASSIDHNQPQHF.

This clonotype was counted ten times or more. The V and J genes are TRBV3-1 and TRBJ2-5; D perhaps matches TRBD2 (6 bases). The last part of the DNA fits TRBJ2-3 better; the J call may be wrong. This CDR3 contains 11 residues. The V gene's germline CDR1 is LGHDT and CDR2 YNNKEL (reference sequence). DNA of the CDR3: TGTGCCAGCAGTCAGGGAGGTACGCAGTATTTT. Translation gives CASSQGGTQYF.

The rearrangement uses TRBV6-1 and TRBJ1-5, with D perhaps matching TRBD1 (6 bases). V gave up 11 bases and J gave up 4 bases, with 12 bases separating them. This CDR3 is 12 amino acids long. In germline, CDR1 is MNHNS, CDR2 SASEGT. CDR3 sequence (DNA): TGTGCCGGGCTCAGGGGTAATCAGCCCCAGCATTTT. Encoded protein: CAGLRGNQPQHF.

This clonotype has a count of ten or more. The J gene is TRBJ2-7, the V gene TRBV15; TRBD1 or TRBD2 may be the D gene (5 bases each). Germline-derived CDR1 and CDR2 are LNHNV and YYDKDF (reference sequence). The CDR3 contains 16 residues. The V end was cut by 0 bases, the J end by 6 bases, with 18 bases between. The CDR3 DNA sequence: TGTGCCACCAGCAGAGATGGGACCCCACTTACGGGCGAGCAGTACTTC. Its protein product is CATSRDGTPLTGEQYF.

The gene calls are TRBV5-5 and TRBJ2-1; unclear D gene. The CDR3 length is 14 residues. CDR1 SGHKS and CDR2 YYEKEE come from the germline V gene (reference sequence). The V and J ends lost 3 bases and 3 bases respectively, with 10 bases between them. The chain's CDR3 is CASSSLQNYNEQFF. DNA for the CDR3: TGTGCCAGCAGCTCACTTCAGAACTACAATGAGCAGTTCTTC.

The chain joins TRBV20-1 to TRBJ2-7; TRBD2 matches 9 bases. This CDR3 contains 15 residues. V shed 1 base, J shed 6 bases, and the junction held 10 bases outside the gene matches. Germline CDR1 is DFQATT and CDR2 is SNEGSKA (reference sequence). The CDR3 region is CSARGLAGVIGEQYF. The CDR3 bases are TGCAGTGCTAGAGGGTTAGCGGGAGTAATCGGCGAGCAGTACTTC.

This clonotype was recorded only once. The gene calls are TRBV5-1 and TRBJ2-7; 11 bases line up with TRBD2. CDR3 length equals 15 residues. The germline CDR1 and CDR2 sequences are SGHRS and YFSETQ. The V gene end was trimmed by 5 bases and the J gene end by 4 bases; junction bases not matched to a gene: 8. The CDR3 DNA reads TGCGCCAGCAGGTCACTAGCGGGAGATGTTTACGAGCAGTACTTC. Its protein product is CASRSLAGDVYEQYF.

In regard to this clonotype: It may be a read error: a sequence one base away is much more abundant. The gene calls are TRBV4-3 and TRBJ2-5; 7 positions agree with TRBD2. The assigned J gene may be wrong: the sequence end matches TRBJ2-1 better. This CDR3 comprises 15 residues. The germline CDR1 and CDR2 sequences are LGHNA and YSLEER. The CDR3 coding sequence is TGCGCCAGCAGCCAGTCGGGAGGAAATCAAGAGACCCAGTTCTTC. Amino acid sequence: CASSQSGGNQETQFF.

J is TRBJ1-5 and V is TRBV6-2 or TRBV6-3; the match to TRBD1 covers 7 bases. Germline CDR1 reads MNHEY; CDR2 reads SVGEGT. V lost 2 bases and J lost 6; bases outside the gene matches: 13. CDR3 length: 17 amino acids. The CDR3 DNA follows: TGTGCCAGCAGTTACGCCCAACAGGGGAGAGGGAGTCAGCCCCAGCATTTT. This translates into CASSYAQQGRGSQPQHF.

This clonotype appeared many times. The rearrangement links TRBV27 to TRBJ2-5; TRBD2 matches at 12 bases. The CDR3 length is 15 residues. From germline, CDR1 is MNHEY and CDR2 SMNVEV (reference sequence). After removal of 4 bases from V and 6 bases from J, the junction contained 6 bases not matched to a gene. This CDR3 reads CASSSLAGGPKTQYF. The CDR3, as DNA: TGTGCCAGCAGTTCCCTAGCGGGGGGGCCAAAGACCCAGTACTTC.

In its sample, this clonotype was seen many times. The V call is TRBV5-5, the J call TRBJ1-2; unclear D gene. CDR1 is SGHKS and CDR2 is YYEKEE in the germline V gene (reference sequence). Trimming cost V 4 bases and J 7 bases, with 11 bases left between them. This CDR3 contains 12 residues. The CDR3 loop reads CASSVDSGGYTF. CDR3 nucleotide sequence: TGTGCCAGCAGCGTAGACTCGGGTGGCTACACCTTC.

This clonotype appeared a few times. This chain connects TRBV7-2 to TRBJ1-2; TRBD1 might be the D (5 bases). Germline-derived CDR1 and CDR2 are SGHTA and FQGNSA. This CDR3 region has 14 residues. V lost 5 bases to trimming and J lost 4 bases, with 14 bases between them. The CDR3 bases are TGTGCCAGCAGCCAACCAAGCGGGGGCTATGGCTACACCTTC. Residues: CASSQPSGGYGYTF.

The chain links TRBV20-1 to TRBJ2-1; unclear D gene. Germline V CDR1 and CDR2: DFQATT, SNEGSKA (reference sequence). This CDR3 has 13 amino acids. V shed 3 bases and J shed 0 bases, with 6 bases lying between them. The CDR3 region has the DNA TGCAGTGCTAGTGCTTCCTCCTACAATGAGCAGTTCTTC. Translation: CSASASSYNEQFF.

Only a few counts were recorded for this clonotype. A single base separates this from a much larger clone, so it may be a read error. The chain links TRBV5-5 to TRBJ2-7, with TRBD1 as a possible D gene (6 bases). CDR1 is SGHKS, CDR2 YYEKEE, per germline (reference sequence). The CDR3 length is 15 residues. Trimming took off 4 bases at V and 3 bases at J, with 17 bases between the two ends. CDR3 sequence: CASSRDVGGSYEQYF. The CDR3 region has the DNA TGTGCCAGCAGCCGAGACGTAGGGGGAAGCTACGAGCAGTACTTC.

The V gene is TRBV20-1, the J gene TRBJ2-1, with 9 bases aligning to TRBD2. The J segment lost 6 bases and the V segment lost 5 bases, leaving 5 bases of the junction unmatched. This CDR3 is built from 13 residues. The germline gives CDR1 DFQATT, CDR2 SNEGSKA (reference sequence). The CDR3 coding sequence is TGCAGTGCTGTAGCGGGGGTTACCAATGAGCAGTTCTTC. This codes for CSAVAGVTNEQFF.

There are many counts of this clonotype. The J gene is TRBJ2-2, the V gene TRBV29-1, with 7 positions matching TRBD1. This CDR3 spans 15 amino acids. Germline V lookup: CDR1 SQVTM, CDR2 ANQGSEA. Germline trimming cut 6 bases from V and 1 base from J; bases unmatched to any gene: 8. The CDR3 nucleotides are TGCAGCGTCCCCATGGGACAGTTGAACACCGGGGAGCTGTTTTTT. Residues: CSVPMGQLNTGELFF.

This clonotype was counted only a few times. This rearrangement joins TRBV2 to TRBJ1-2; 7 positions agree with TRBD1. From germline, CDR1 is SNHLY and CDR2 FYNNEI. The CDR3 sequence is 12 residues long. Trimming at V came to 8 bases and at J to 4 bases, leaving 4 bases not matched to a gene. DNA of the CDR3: TGTGCCAGCCGGGGACAGAGCTATGGCTACACCTTC. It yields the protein CASRGQSYGYTF. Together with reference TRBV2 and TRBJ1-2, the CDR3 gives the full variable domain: EPEVTQTPSHQVTQMGQEVILRCVPISNHLYFYWYRQILGQKVEFLVSFYNNEISEKSEIFDDQFSVERPDGSNFTLKIRSTKLEDSAMYFCASRGQSYGYTFGSGTRLTVV.

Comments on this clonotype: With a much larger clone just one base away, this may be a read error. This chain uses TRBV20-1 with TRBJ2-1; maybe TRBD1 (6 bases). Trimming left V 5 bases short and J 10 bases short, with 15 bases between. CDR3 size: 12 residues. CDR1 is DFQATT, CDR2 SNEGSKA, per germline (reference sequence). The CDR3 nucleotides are TGCAGTGCTCACAGGGTGGACCACGAGCAGTTCTTC. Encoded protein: CSAHRVDHEQFF.

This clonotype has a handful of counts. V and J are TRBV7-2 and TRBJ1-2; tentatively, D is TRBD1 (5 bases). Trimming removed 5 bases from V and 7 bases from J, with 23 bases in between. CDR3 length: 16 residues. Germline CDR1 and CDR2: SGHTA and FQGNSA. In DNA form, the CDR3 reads TGTGCCAGCAGCCCAAACCAAGTTGGGACTTTATCTGGCTACACCTTC. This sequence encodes CASSPNQVGTLSGYTF.

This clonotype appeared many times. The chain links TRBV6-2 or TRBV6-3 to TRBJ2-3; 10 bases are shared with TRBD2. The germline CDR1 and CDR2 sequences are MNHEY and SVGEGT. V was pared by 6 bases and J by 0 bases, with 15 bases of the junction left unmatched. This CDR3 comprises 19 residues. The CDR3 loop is CASRHTGTSAGRSTDTQYF. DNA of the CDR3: TGTGCCAGCAGACACACCGGGACTAGCGCCGGGAGGAGCACAGATACGCAGTATTTT.